The next 6 T cell receptor beta chains were all read from a single sample in a study of blood T cell repertoires in COVID-19. The assay was immunoSEQ multiplex PCR, and TCRdb's table has in-frame clones only and misses some. The sample carries roughly 200,000 clones, around 88% recorded once. The specimen sequenced was peripheral blood. All receptors derive from a woman aged 25-40 years with acute or convalescent COVID-19.

CDR3 protein: CASSAPGTGIDTQYF. In DNA, the CDR3 is TGTGCCAGCAGCGCTCCGGGGACAGGGATTGATACGCAGTATTTT. This chain uses TRBV11-2 with TRBJ2-3, with TRBD1 matching over 9 bases. This CDR3 comprises 15 residues. V shed 5 bases and J 6 bases; nucleotides not matched to a gene: 9. CDR1 SGHAT and CDR2 FQNNGV come from the germline V gene.

V is TRBV5-1 and J is TRBJ2-7; 12 bases are a match to TRBD2. Looked up from germline, CDR1 is SGHRS and CDR2 is YFSETQ. The CDR3 runs to 15 residues. V lost 6 bases, J lost 4 bases, and 8 bases stayed unmatched. CDR3 sequence: CASMILAGGGYEQYF. The CDR3 DNA reads as TGCGCCAGCATGATACTAGCGGGAGGTGGGTACGAGCAGTACTTC.

The chain combines TRBV18 with TRBJ2-1; D gene uncertain. Deletions cut 0 bases from V and 3 bases from J, with 9 bases between. Germline CDR1 reads KGHSH; CDR2 reads LQKENI. This CDR3 region has 15 residues. CDR3: CASSPPNSDYNEQFF. The CDR3 DNA reads TGTGCCAGCTCACCACCAAACAGTGACTACAATGAGCAGTTCTTC.

The chain links TRBV5-1 to TRBJ2-7; D unresolved. The V gene's germline CDR1 is SGHRS and CDR2 YFSETQ. CDR3 length: 13 amino acids. Trimming left V 0 bases short and J 4 bases short, with 8 bases between. CDR3 sequence (DNA): TGCGCCAGCAGCTTGGGGGCTATTTACGAGCAGTACTTC. Protein product: CASSLGAIYEQYF.

V gene TRBV9 combines with J gene TRBJ2-1; 12 bases align to TRBD2. The germline V gene encodes CDR1 SGDLS and CDR2 YYNGEE. Unmatched junction bases numbered 7, after V lost 3 bases and J lost 9 bases. The CDR3 loop spans 15 amino acids. CDR3 region: CASSAPSGRASEQFF. The DNA of the CDR3 is TGTGCCAGCAGCGCCCCTAGCGGGAGGGCGTCTGAGCAGTTCTTC. The full variable domain, completed using reference TRBV9 and TRBJ2-1, is DSGVTQTPKHLITATGQRVTLRCSPRSGDLSVYWYQQSLDQGLQFLIQYYNGEERAKGNILERFSAQQFPDLHSELNLSSLELGDSALYFCASSAPSGRASEQFFGPGTRLTVL.

The CDR3 is CASSSGRGLAGVPYNEQFF. DNA of the CDR3: TGTGCCAGCAGTAGTGGGCGGGGACTAGCGGGAGTACCCTACAATGAGCAGTTCTTC. This rearrangement joins TRBV27 to TRBJ2-1; 14 positions agree with TRBD2. With V trimmed by 5 bases and J by 2 bases, 11 bases remained unmatched. Germline CDR1 is MNHEY and CDR2 is SMNVEV (reference sequence). This CDR3 contains 19 residues.